This T cell receptor (beta chain) originates from a study of blood T cell repertoires in COVID-19. Across the study: The cDNA or gDNA used as material had been derived from T cells, B-cell-depleted T cells, or PBMCs.

Measured with immunoSEQ multiplex PCR; TCRdb has only the in-frame clones, and not every one. Of about 360,000 clones in the sample, around nine tenths were seen once. The J segment lost 5 bases and the V segment lost 6 bases, leaving 4 bases of the junction unmatched. The germline CDR1 and CDR2 sequences are SNHLY and FYNNEI. The length of the CDR3 is 14 residues. The TCR sequence derives from a woman aged 55 to 70 with COVID-19, enrolled during active disease. The chain uses TRBV2 and TRBJ1-5; 10 bases agree with TRBD1. The sample consisted of peripheral blood. As DNA, the CDR3 is TGTGCCAGCAGCTTGACAGGGGGCCATCAGCCCCAGCATTTT. Encoded protein: CASSLTGGHQPQHF.